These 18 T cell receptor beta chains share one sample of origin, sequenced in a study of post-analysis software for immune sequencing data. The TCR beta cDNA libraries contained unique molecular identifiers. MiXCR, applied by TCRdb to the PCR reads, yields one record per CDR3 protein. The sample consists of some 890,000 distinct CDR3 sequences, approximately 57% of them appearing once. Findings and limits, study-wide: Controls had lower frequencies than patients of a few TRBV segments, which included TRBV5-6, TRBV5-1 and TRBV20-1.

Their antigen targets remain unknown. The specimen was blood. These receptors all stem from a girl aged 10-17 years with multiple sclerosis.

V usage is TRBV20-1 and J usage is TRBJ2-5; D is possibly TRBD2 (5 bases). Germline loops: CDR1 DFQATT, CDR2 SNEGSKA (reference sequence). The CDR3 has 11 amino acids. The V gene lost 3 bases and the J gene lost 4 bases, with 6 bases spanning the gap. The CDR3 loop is CSASAGETQYF. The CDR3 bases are TGCAGTGCTAGCGCGGGAGAGACCCAGTACTTC.

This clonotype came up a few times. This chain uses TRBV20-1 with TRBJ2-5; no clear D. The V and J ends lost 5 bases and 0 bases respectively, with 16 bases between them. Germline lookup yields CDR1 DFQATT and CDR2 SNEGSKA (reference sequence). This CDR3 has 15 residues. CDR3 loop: CSAHPAGTYQETQYF. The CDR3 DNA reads TGCAGTGCTCACCCGGCAGGCACGTACCAAGAGACCCAGTACTTC.

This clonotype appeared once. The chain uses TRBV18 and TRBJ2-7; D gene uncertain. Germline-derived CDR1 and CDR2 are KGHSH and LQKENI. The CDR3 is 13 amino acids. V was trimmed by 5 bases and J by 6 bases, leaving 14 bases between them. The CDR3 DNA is TGTGCCAGCTCAGCCTCGCGGAATGGCGAGCAGTACTTC. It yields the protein CASSASRNGEQYF.

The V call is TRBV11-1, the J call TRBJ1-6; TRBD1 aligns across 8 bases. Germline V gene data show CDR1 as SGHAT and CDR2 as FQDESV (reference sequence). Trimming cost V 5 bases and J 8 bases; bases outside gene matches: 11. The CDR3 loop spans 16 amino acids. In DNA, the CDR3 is TGTGCCAGCAGCCTCCGATCCGGGACAGGAGATTCACCCCTCCACTTT. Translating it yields CASSLRSGTGDSPLHF.

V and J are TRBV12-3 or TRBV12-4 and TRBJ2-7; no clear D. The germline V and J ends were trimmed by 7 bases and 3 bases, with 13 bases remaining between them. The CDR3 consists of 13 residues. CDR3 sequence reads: CASTDGLHYEQYF. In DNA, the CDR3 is TGTGCCAGCACCGACGGCCTTCACTACGAGCAGTACTTC.

This chain's CDR3 is CASSYGHLGTEAFF. CDR3 DNA: TGTGCCAGCAGTTACGGTCATTTGGGCACTGAAGCTTTCTTT. The V gene is TRBV6-2 or TRBV6-3, the J gene TRBJ1-1; D gene uncertain. Germline CDR1 reads MNHEY; CDR2 reads SVGEGT. With 2 bases removed from V and 4 bases from J, the gap between germline ends came to 11 bases. There are 14 residues in the CDR3.

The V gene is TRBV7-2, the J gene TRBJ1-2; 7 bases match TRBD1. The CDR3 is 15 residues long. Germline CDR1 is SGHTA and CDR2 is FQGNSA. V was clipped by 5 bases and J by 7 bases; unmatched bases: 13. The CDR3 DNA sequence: TGTGCCAGCAGCCCTCGCGGGACAGCGAGTTTTGGCTACACCTTC. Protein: CASSPRGTASFGYTF. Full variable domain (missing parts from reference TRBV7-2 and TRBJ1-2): GAGVSQSPSNKVTEKGKDVELRCDPISGHTALYWYRQSLGQGLEFLIYFQGNSAPDKSGLPSDRFSAERTGGSVSTLTIQRTQQEDSAVYLCASSPRGTASFGYTFGSGTRLTVV.

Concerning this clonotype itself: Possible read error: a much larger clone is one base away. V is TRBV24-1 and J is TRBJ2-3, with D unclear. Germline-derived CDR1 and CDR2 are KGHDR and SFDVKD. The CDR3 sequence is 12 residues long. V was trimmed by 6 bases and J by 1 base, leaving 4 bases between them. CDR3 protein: CATSQGTDTQYF. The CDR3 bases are TGTGCCACCAGTCAGGGCACAGATACGCAGTATTTT.

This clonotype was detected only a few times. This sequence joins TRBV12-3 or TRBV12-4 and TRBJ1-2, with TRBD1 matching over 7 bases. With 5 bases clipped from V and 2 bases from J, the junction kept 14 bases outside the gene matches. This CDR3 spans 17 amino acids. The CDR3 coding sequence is TGTGCCAGCAGTCCGGGTCTTTGGGACAGCAGAAACTATGGCTACACCTTC. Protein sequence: CASSPGLWDSRNYGYTF.

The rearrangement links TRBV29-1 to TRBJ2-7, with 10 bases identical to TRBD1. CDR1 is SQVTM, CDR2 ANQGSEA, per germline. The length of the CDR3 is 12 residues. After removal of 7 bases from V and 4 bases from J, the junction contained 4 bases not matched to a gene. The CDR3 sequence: CSAQGQGYEQYF. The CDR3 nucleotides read TGCAGCGCCCAGGGACAGGGGTACGAGCAGTACTTC.

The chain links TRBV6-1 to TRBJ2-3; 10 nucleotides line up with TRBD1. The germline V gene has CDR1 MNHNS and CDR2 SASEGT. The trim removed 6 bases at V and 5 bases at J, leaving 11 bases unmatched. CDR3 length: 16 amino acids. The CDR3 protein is CASRHGTGEIGDTQYF. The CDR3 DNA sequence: TGTGCCAGCAGACACGGGACAGGGGAGATTGGAGATACGCAGTATTTT.

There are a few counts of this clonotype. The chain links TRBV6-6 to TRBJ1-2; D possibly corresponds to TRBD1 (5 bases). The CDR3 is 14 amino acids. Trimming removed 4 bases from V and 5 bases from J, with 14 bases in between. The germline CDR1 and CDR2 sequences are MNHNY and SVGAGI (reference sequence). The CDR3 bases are TGTGCCAGCAGTTGGGACGGAGGCCGTTATGGCTACACCTTC. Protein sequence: CASSWDGGRYGYTF.

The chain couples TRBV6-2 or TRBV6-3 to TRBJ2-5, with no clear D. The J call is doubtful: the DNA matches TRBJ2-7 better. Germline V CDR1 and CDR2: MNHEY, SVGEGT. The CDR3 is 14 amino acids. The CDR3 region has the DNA TGTGCCAGCAGTTACGCGAACAGACGCTACGAGCAGTACTTC. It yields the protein CASSYANRRYEQYF.

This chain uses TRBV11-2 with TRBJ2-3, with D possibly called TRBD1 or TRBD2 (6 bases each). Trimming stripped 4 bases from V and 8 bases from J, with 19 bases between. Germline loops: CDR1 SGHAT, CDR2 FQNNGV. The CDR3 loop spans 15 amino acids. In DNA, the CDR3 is TGTGCCAGCAGCTCGACTCGGGGGCTACCGGGTACGCAGTATTTT. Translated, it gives CASSSTRGLPGTQYF.

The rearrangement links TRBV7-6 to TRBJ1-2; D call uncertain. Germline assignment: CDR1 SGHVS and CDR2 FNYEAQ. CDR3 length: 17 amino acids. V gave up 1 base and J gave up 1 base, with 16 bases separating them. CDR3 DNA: TGTGCCAGCAGCTTAGTATTATCCGGACTCATTAACTATGGCTACACCTTC. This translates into CASSLVLSGLINYGYTF.

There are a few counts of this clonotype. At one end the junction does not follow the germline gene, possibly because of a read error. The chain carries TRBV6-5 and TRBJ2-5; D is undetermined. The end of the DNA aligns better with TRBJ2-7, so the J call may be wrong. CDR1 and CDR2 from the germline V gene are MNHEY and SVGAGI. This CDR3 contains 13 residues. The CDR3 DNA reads TGTGCCTGCAGTACCCGGTTACAGCGCGAGCAGTACTTC. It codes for CACSTRLQREQYF.

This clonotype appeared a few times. The CDR3 protein is CSVGREVTDTQYF. The CDR3 DNA is TGCAGCGTGGGCCGCGAGGTCACAGATACGCAGTATTTT. The chain combines TRBV29-1 with TRBJ2-3; D remains unclear. Between the trimmed V and J ends, which lost 6 bases and 2 bases, there was a span of 12 bases. Germline-derived CDR1 and CDR2 are SQVTM and ANQGSEA. This CDR3 is built from 13 residues.

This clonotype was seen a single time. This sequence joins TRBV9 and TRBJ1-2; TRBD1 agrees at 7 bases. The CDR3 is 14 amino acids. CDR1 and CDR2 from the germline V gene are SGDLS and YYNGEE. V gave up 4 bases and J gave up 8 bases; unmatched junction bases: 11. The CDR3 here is CASSILGQPGGYTF. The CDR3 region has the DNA TGTGCCAGCAGCATTCTGGGACAGCCGGGAGGCTACACCTTC.